This T cell receptor (beta chain) was found in a study of T cell responses to AZD1222 COVID-19 vaccine. Whole-study results and caveats: The CD4 TCRs associated with vaccination extended across spike and predominated at 160-218 and 743-854.

With 7 bases removed from V and 10 bases from J, the gap between germline ends came to 14 bases. This CDR3 spans 13 amino acids. Per germline, CDR1 SGHNT and CDR2 YENEEA. Method: immunoSEQ multiplex PCR; TCRdb's copy keeps in-frame clones and lacks some. Among about 180,000 clones listed, about 93% were seen once. Whether given at about 4 or about 12 weeks, second doses were pooled. This clone has just one count. The target antigen is unknown. The gene calls are TRBV11-3 and TRBJ1-6; D is uncertain. The TCR was taken from an adult who received the AZD1222 COVID-19 vaccine. This sample comprised peripheral blood, obtained 28 days after the second AZD1222 dose. The CDR3 DNA reads TGTGCCAGCACCCCGCCGCGGCGGTCACCCCTCCACTTT. Protein: CASTPPRRSPLHF.